This T cell receptor (beta chain) was sequenced in a study of T cell changes during pregnancy in multiple sclerosis. Method: immunoSEQ multiplex PCR; TCRdb's copy keeps in-frame clones and lacks some. The sample consists of tens of thousands of clones, more than 85% of them appearing once. The germline CDR1 and CDR2 sequences are SGHDT and YYEEEE. V shed 1 base, J shed 2 bases, and the junction held 12 bases outside the gene matches. The CDR3 consists of 17 residues. The specimen was CD4+ T cells from peripheral blood mononuclear cells, collected in the second trimester of pregnancy. The receptor was isolated from a female donor in good health, enrolled as a control in a pregnancy study. This sequence joins TRBV5-6 and TRBJ2-7; 7 bases map to TRBD1. The CDR3 loop reads CASSLFGIGTEAYEQYF. DNA for the CDR3: TGTGCCAGCAGCTTGTTTGGAATTGGGACAGAAGCCTACGAGCAGTACTTC.